The rows below give T cell receptor beta chains drawn from one sample of a study of blood T cells in healthy people across ages. From the 5' RACE reads, TCRdb called clonotypes with MiXCR, one entry per CDR3 protein. The table shows 650,000 to 800,000 distinct CDR3 sequences, with 52% occurring only once. Sequenced: blood. These receptors came from a woman at least 80 years old in good health. Both conserved end residues are part of each CDR3. A D gene is named only where the DNA matches it firmly. Only part of the rows carry a size: once, few, many, or a class if the clone is expanded.

v_gene: TRBV14
d_gene: TRBD1
abundance: many
j_gene: TRBJ2-1
CDR3nt: TGTGCCAGCAGCCATCTGGCGGGGACAGGCGGCCATGAGCAGTTCTTC
CDR3aa: CASSHLAGTGGHEQFF

v_gene: TRBV4-1
d_gene: NA
abundance: NA
j_gene: TRBJ2-2
CDR3nt: TGCGCCAGCAGCCAAATCCGGGCGGGATTGAACACCGGGGAGCTGTTTTTT
CDR3aa: CASSQIRAGLNTGELFF

v_gene: TRBV12-3/TRBV12-4
d_gene: TRBD1
abundance: NA
j_gene: TRBJ1-5
CDR3nt: TGTGCCAGCAGTTCCCGACAGGGAGGGCATCAGCCCCAGCATTTT
CDR3aa: CASSSRQGGHQPQHF

v_gene: TRBV15
d_gene: NA
abundance: few
j_gene: TRBJ2-1
CDR3nt: TGTGCCACCAGCAGAGATCAGGGAACGTGGGGGGATGAGCAGTTCTTC
CDR3aa: CATSRDQGTWGDEQFF

v_gene: TRBV7-2
d_gene: TRBD1
abundance: NA
j_gene: TRBJ2-7
CDR3nt: TGTGCCAGCAGCTTGTCTGTGGGACAGGGATCCTACGAGCAGTACTTC
CDR3aa: CASSLSVGQGSYEQYF

v_gene: TRBV7-2
d_gene: NA
abundance: NA
j_gene: TRBJ1-2
CDR3nt: TGTGCCAGCAGCGCGGTCTTAAACTATGGCTACACCTTC
CDR3aa: CASSAVLNYGYTF

v_gene: TRBV2
d_gene: TRBD2
abundance: many
j_gene: TRBJ2-7
CDR3nt: TGTGCCAGCGGGCGGGAGATGAGCGAGCAGTACTTC
CDR3aa: CASGREMSEQYF

v_gene: TRBV7-2
d_gene: NA
abundance: few
j_gene: TRBJ1-1
CDR3nt: TGTGCCAGCAGCCTAAACAGGGAAACTGAAGCTTTCTTT
CDR3aa: CASSLNRETEAFF

v_gene: TRBV28
d_gene: NA
abundance: NA
j_gene: TRBJ2-5
CDR3nt: TGTGCCAGCAGTTACGACCGACGGACCCAGTACTTC
CDR3aa: CASSYDRRTQYF

v_gene: TRBV12-3/TRBV12-4
d_gene: NA
abundance: NA
j_gene: TRBJ2-3
CDR3nt: TGTGCCAGCAGTATTAACACAGGAGATACGCAGTATTTT
CDR3aa: CASSINTGDTQYF

v_gene: TRBV12-3/TRBV12-4
d_gene: NA
abundance: many
j_gene: TRBJ2-6
CDR3nt: TGTGCCAGCAGCTACACCGGCGTCCTGACTTTC
CDR3aa: CASSYTGVLTF

v_gene: TRBV3-1
d_gene: NA
abundance: NA
j_gene: TRBJ2-5
CDR3nt: TGTGCCAGCAGCCAACCCGGGAGACACCAAGAGACCCAGTACTTC
CDR3aa: CASSQPGRHQETQYF

v_gene: TRBV7-9
d_gene: NA
abundance: many
j_gene: TRBJ1-6
CDR3nt: TGTGCCAGCAGCCTCGGACCCCCGAGGTTGGATTCACCCCTCCACTTT
CDR3aa: CASSLGPPRLDSPLHF

v_gene: TRBV4-1
d_gene: NA
abundance: many
j_gene: TRBJ2-3
CDR3nt: NA
CDR3aa: CASSQGGVGPGGPTDTQYF

v_gene: TRBV3-1
d_gene: NA
abundance: once
j_gene: TRBJ2-1
CDR3nt: TGTGCCAGCAGCCCATCGAGGGGGAAGTACAATGAGCAGTTCTTC
CDR3aa: CASSPSRGKYNEQFF

v_gene: TRBV29-1
d_gene: NA
abundance: NA
j_gene: TRBJ2-5
CDR3nt: TGCAGCGTTGATGACGGTTACCATCAAGAGACCCAGTACTTC
CDR3aa: CSVDDGYHQETQYF

v_gene: TRBV10-3
d_gene: NA
abundance: many
j_gene: TRBJ2-1
CDR3nt: TGTGCCATCAAGGTAGGGGGGAGCTCCTACAATGAGCAGTTCTTC
CDR3aa: CAIKVGGSSYNEQFF

v_gene: TRBV12-3/TRBV12-4
d_gene: TRBD2
abundance: NA
j_gene: TRBJ2-3
CDR3nt: TGTGCCAGCAGTTTTCTATGGACTAGCGGCCCAGATACGCAGTATTTT
CDR3aa: CASSFLWTSGPDTQYF

v_gene: TRBV5-1
d_gene: NA
abundance: many
j_gene: TRBJ2-7
CDR3nt: TGTGCCAGCAGCCGGGACAACTCCTACGAGCAGTACTTC
CDR3aa: CASSRDNSYEQYF

v_gene: TRBV20-1
d_gene: TRBD2
abundance: NA
j_gene: TRBJ2-7
CDR3nt: TGCAGTGCGGGACTAGCGGGGGCCTACGAGCAGTACTTC
CDR3aa: CSAGLAGAYEQYF

v_gene: TRBV4-2
d_gene: NA
abundance: NA
j_gene: TRBJ2-5
CDR3nt: TGTGCCAGCATGCATGGGGGAGCGTCCCCCTACAATGAGCAGTACTTC
CDR3aa: CASMHGGASPYNEQYF